The next 21 T cell receptor beta chains were all read from a single sample in a study of vaccination effects on CD4 cells after COVID-19. Using immunoSEQ multiplex PCR, the repertoire was profiled, and TCRdb retains in-frame clones only, with some absent. This table has tens of thousands of clones, around 70% appearing once. Cells that had been cultured for less than eleven days were the source of isolated CD4+ T cells. Two doses of BNT162b2 or mRNA-1273 vaccine were administered to participants. Which antigens these TCRs recognize remains unknown. The starting material was CD4+ T cells from PBMCs cultured without peptide, obtained after COVID-19 vaccination. The source of these receptors is a human donor who received a COVID-19 vaccine.

The rearrangement joins TRBV9 to TRBJ1-5, with 9 positions matching TRBD1. After removal of 4 bases from V and 7 bases from J, the junction contained 3 bases not matched to a gene. Germline CDR1 is SGDLS and CDR2 is YYNGEE. The CDR3 is 13 amino acids. CDR3 in DNA: TGTGCCAGCAGCACCGGACAGGGGCAGCCCCAGCATTTT. It translates to CASSTGQGQPQHF.

Only one count was recorded for this clone. The chain links TRBV4-3 to TRBJ1-1; 9 bases fit TRBD1. Germline loops: CDR1 LGHNA, CDR2 YSLEER. The V and J ends lost 4 bases and 7 bases, in that order; junction bases with no gene match: 7. This CDR3 is built from 14 residues. The CDR3 coding sequence is TGCGCCAGCAGCCGGGACAGGGTCGCGGGTGAAGCTTTCTTT. This gives the protein CASSRDRVAGEAFF.

V gene TRBV24-1 combines with J gene TRBJ2-3, with 9 nucleotides matching TRBD1. The J segment lost 2 bases and the V segment lost 6 bases, leaving 5 bases of the junction unmatched. This CDR3 is 15 amino acids long. Looked up from germline, CDR1 is KGHDR and CDR2 is SFDVKD. CDR3 in DNA: TGTGCCACCAGTTGGGGGACAGGGTACACAGATACGCAGTATTTT. This codes for CATSWGTGYTDTQYF.

CDR3 coding DNA: TGTGCCAGCAGTCTAAATCAGTACACTGAAGCTTTCTTT. Encoded protein: CASSLNQYTEAFF. V usage is TRBV6-5 and J usage is TRBJ1-1, with D hard to call. The CDR3 is 13 residues long. With 5 bases removed from V and 3 bases from J, the gap between germline ends came to 10 bases. Germline V gene sequence: CDR1 MNHEY, CDR2 SVGAGI.

The rearrangement links TRBV29-1 to TRBJ2-5; TRBD1 agrees at 8 bases. Germline trimming cut 5 bases from V and 5 bases from J; bases unmatched to any gene: 13. The germline gives CDR1 SQVTM, CDR2 ANQGSEA. The CDR3 loop spans 15 amino acids. The CDR3 protein is CSVPDPGQGWETQYF. CDR3 coding DNA: TGCAGCGTTCCCGACCCTGGACAGGGCTGGGAGACCCAGTACTTC.

V is TRBV3-1 (or the pseudogene TRBV3-2) and J is TRBJ2-3; no reliable D call. The CDR3 is 12 amino acids. Trimming stripped 2 bases from V and 6 bases from J, with 6 bases between. CDR1 is LGHDT, CDR2 YNNKEL, per germline (reference sequence). This chain's CDR3 is CASSQQIDTQYF. The CDR3 nucleotides are TGTGCCAGCAGCCAACAGATTGATACGCAGTATTTT.

The sample holds a few counts of this clone. The genes are TRBV12-3 or TRBV12-4 and TRBJ1-1; a possible D gene is TRBD1 (5 bases). Trimming left V 3 bases short and J 1 base short, with 6 bases between. The CDR3 has 13 residues. Written as DNA, the CDR3 is TGTGCCAGCAGTTTTGGGGGGAACACTGAAGCTTTCTTT. Its translation is CASSFGGNTEAFF.

The J gene is TRBJ2-1, the V gene TRBV6-6; 7 positions agree with TRBD1. V lost 0 bases, J lost 5 bases, and 4 bases stayed unmatched. The CDR3 contains 15 residues. Per germline, CDR1 MNHNY and CDR2 SVGAGI (reference sequence). The DNA for the CDR3 is TGTGCCAGCAGTTACTCGACAGGGACGAACAATGAGCAGTTCTTC. Amino acid sequence: CASSYSTGTNNEQFF.

This clone was observed a handful of times. The chain links TRBV6-5 to TRBJ1-2; unclear D gene. V shed 7 bases and J shed 8 bases, with 11 bases lying between them. Germline CDR1 and CDR2: MNHEY and SVGAGI. The CDR3 covers 11 residues. CDR3 protein: CASKGQDGYTF. As DNA, the CDR3 is TGTGCCAGCAAGGGTCAGGACGGCTACACCTTC.

With regard to this clone: Germline is not matched at one junction end, which may reflect a read error. The genes are TRBV4-1 and TRBJ1-1; TRBD1 aligns across 8 bases. The CDR3 length is 14 residues. The germline V gene has CDR1 MGHRA and CDR2 YSYEKL. The CDR3 loop reads CASSKDLRDRTAFF. As DNA, the CDR3 is TGCGCCAGCAGCAAAGATCTCCGGGACAGGACAGCTTTCTTT.

The gene calls are TRBV3-1 (or the pseudogene TRBV3-2) and TRBJ1-1, with D possibly TRBD1 on 5 matching bases. This CDR3 has 14 amino acids. CDR1 is LGHDT and CDR2 is YNNKEL in the germline V gene (reference sequence). Trimming pared 4 bases from V and 1 base from J, leaving 10 bases between. CDR3 in amino acids: CASSLNGGNTEAFF. The DNA for the CDR3 is TGTGCCAGCAGCCTCAATGGGGGGAACACTGAAGCTTTCTTT.

CDR3 protein: CASSQAGGNQPQHF. The DNA for the CDR3 is TGTGCCAGCTCACAGGCTGGAGGCAATCAGCCCCAGCATTTT. The J gene is TRBJ1-5, the V gene TRBV18; the D is unclear. CDR1 and CDR2 (germline): KGHSH, LQKENI. CDR3 length: 14 residues. The V end was cut by 4 bases, the J end by 2 bases, with 9 bases between.

The table lists this clone with a few counts. The CDR3 DNA is TGTGCCAGCAGCCCAGAACTAGGAGTCCAAGAGACCCAGTACTTC. This gives the protein CASSPELGVQETQYF. The V call is TRBV5-4, the J call TRBJ2-5; TRBD2 is a possible D gene (5 bases). The germline V and J ends were trimmed by 4 bases and 1 base, with 14 bases remaining between them. Germline loops: CDR1 SGHNT, CDR2 YYREEE (reference sequence). The CDR3 totals 15 residues.

This chain's CDR3 is CAISLTGRETPLHF. CDR3 nucleotides: TGTGCCATCAGCCTGACAGGGAGAGAAACACCCCTCCACTTT. The chain employs TRBV10-3 and TRBJ1-6, with 7 bases matching TRBD1. Unmatched junction bases numbered 10, after V lost 6 bases and J lost 11 bases. The CDR3 consists of 14 residues. Germline V gene sequence: CDR1 ENHRY, CDR2 SYGVKD.

V usage is TRBV10-2 and J usage is TRBJ2-2; TRBD2 aligns across 11 bases. This CDR3 is built from 17 residues. Germline values: CDR1 WSHSY, CDR2 SAAADI. The V gene end was trimmed by 2 bases and the J gene end by 4 bases; junction bases not matched to a gene: 6. The CDR3 protein is CASSEPKLAGVTGELFF. The CDR3 nucleotides read TGCGCCAGCAGTGAGCCCAAACTAGCGGGGGTCACCGGGGAGCTGTTTTTT.

The chain recombines TRBV5-5 with TRBJ2-2; D unresolved. With 4 bases removed from V and 6 bases from J, the gap between germline ends came to 10 bases. The CDR3 runs to 13 residues. Germline lookup yields CDR1 SGHKS and CDR2 YYEKEE (reference sequence). This CDR3 reads CASSLLPAGELFF. The CDR3 DNA follows: TGTGCCAGCAGCCTCCTCCCGGCCGGGGAGCTGTTTTTT.

CDR3: CAWSVHTSSYEQYV. The DNA for the CDR3 is TGTGCCTGGAGTGTACATACGAGCTCCTACGAGCAGTACGTC. The chain recombines TRBV30 with TRBJ2-7; D not resolved. Germline lookup yields CDR1 GTSNPN and CDR2 SVGIG (reference sequence). The CDR3 runs 14 residues. The V end was cut by 0 bases, the J end by 0 bases, with 9 bases between.

V usage is TRBV10-1 and J usage is TRBJ2-5; D ambiguous. Trimming shortened V by 2 bases and J by 5 bases, and 15 bases separated the two germline ends. This CDR3 spans 15 amino acids. Germline V gene lookup returns CDR1 WNHNN and CDR2 SYGVQD (reference sequence). CDR3 DNA: TGCGCCAGCAGTGAGAGTGCTAAGGGTGCTGAGACCCAGTACTTC. This encodes CASSESAKGAETQYF.

The CDR3 spells CASIQRLLNTEAFF. The CDR3 nucleotides are TGTGCCAGCATTCAACGGCTTCTGAACACTGAAGCTTTCTTT. This chain uses TRBV6-6 with TRBJ1-1; D not resolved. From germline, CDR1 is MNHNY and CDR2 SVGAGI (reference sequence). V lost 7 bases to trimming and J lost 0 bases, with 12 bases between them. CDR3 length: 14 residues.

The chain combines TRBV5-4 with TRBJ1-2; D is ambiguous. Trimming pared 5 bases from V and 2 bases from J, leaving 10 bases between. Germline lookup yields CDR1 SGHNT and CDR2 YYREEE (reference sequence). The CDR3 runs to 13 residues. The CDR3 region has the DNA TGTGCCAGCAGTACTGACGCAAACTATGGCTACACCTTC. This gives the protein CASSTDANYGYTF.

This CDR3 is CASSETLAGTTDTQYF. The CDR3 region has the DNA TGTGCCAGCTCTGAAACCCTAGCGGGGACCACAGATACGCAGTATTTT. The J gene is TRBJ2-3, the V gene TRBV19; 9 bases line up with TRBD2. V shed 9 bases, J shed 2 bases, and the junction held 12 bases outside the gene matches. The length of the CDR3 is 16 residues. In germline, CDR1 is LNHDA, CDR2 SQIVND (reference sequence).